Described below is a single T cell receptor (beta chain) sequence and its context. Its antigen is undetermined. With no exceptions, donors were healthy Caucasians. A universal primer site was added by template switching, and unique molecular identifiers were carried by the cDNA. In TCRdb, the 5' RACE reads were re-called with MiXCR into one record per CDR3 protein. The table records 500,000 or so distinct CDR3 sequences, more than 13% of them present only once. These data come from a study of identical twins. Overall study findings and caveats: Researchers reported weaker excess twin sharing in beta out-of-frame sequences. Conclusions rested on cross-sectional statistics rather than following the same donors.

The sample also formed part of further work on yellow fever vaccine responses in identical twins.

This clonotype was sampled from a woman between 18 and 30 years old in good health. Sequences were obtained from CD4+ T cells sorted from blood.

CDR3: CASSFLFSVSYNEQFF. CDR3 bases: TGTGCCAGCAGTTTTTTGTTTTCGGTCAGCTACAATGAGCAGTTCTTC. The V call is TRBV12-3 or TRBV12-4, the J call TRBJ2-1; no reliable D call. The V gene lost 3 bases and the J gene lost 3 bases, with 15 bases spanning the gap. CDR3 length equals 16 residues.